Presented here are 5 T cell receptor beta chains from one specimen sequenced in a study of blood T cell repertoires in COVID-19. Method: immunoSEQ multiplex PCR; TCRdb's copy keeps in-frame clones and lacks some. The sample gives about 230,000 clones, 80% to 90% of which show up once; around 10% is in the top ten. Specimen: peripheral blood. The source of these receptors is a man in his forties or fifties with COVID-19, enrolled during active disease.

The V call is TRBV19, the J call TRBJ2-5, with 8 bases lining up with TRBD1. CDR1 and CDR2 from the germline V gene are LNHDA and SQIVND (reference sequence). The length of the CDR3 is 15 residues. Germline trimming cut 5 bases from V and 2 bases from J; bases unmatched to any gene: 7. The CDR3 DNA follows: TGTGCCAGTAGTCCGAGGACAGGGCGGCAAGAGACCCAGTACTTC. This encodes CASSPRTGRQETQYF. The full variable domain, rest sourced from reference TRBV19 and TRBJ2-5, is DGGITQSPKYLFRKEGQNVTLSCEQNLNHDAMYWYRQDPGQGLRLIYYSQIVNDFQKGDIAEGYSVSREKKESFPLTVTSAQKNPTAFYLCASSPRTGRQETQYFGPGTRLLVL.

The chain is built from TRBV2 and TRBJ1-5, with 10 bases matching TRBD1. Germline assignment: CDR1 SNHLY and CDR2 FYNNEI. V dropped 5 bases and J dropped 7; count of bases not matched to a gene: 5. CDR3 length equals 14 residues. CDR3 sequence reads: CASSYGTGEQPQHF. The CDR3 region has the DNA TGTGCCAGCAGTTACGGGACAGGGGAGCAGCCCCAGCATTTT.

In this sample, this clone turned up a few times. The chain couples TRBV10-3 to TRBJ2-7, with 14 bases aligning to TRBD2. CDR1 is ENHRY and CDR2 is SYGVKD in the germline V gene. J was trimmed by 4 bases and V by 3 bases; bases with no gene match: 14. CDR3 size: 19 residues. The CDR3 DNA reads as TGTGCCATCAGTGAAATGGGACTAGCGGGAGCTAGTTTTGGTTACGAGCAGTACTTC. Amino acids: CAISEMGLAGASFGYEQYF.

CDR3 amino acids: CASAVAGDNEQFF. CDR3 sequence (DNA): TGTGCCTCCGCGGTAGCGGGAGACAATGAGCAGTTCTTC. The gene calls are TRBV6-5 and TRBJ2-1; 9 nucleotides line up with TRBD2. The germline V gene has CDR1 MNHEY and CDR2 SVGAGI. V was pared by 11 bases and J by 5 bases, with 7 bases of the junction left unmatched. The CDR3 contains 13 residues.

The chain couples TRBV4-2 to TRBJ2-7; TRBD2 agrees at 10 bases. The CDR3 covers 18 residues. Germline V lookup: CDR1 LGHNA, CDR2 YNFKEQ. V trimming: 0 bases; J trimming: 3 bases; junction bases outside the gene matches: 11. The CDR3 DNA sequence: TGTGCCAGCAGCCAAGATAAGAGACTAGCGGGCCCATACTACGAGCAGTACTTC. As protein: CASSQDKRLAGPYYEQYF.